This record looks at one T cell receptor beta chain sequence and its context. Its specificity is unknown. The repertoire was sequenced with immunoSEQ multiplex PCR; TCRdb's copy has only in-frame clones and lacks some. The table lists 90,000 to 120,000 clones, about 90% of them singletons. CDR3 length: 19 residues. V lost 6 bases to trimming and J lost 1 base; unmatched junction nucleotides: 17. Per germline, CDR1 MNHEY and CDR2 SMNVEV (reference sequence). The sample belongs to a study of T cell responses to AZD1222 COVID-19 vaccine. The study, taken as a whole, reports: Within unmutated variant regions lay the reported targets of nearly half of spike-specific TCRs.

Second doses were pooled across both intervals (about 4 or about 12 weeks). The chain joins TRBV27 to TRBJ1-5; 8 bases are shared with TRBD1. The TCR comes from an adult who received the AZD1222 COVID-19 vaccine. Specimen: peripheral blood, collected 28 days after the second AZD1222 dose. This CDR3 is CASSPYHPSYRGSNQPQHF. In DNA, the CDR3 is TGTGCCAGCAGCCCCTACCACCCCTCGTACAGGGGGAGCAATCAGCCCCAGCATTTT.